The 2 T cell receptor beta chains given below trace back to one sample, sequenced in a study of T-cell memory formation after mild COVID-19. Each CDR3 protein gets one entry after TCRdb re-called the 5' RACE reads with MiXCR. The sample holds roughly 580,000 distinct CDR3 sequences, about 20% seen once. Source material: PBMCs or a T cell subset sorted from them (not recorded which). The receptor source for this set is an adult woman who had mild COVID-19 (a few samples of this study predate the infection). Cell type and time point are not known.

This clonotype occurred a few times. The chain employs TRBV11-2 and TRBJ1-1; D is uncertain. This CDR3 region has 15 residues. The V gene lost 0 bases and the J gene lost 1 base, with 9 bases spanning the gap. The V gene's germline CDR1 is SGHAT and CDR2 FQNNGV. The CDR3 is CASSLDPSGNTEAFF. The CDR3 bases are TGTGCCAGCAGCTTAGATCCATCGGGGAACACTGAAGCTTTCTTT.

This clonotype was seen a few times. The chain is built from TRBV11-2 and TRBJ2-7; possibly TRBD1 or TRBD2 for D (6 bases each). Trimming pared 5 bases from V and 3 bases from J, leaving 26 bases between. CDR3 length: 18 residues. Germline values: CDR1 SGHAT, CDR2 FQNNGV. This CDR3 is CASSPNARGRGIVYEQYF. The CDR3, as DNA: TGTGCCAGCAGCCCTAATGCCCGGGGGCGGGGAATTGTCTACGAGCAGTACTTC.